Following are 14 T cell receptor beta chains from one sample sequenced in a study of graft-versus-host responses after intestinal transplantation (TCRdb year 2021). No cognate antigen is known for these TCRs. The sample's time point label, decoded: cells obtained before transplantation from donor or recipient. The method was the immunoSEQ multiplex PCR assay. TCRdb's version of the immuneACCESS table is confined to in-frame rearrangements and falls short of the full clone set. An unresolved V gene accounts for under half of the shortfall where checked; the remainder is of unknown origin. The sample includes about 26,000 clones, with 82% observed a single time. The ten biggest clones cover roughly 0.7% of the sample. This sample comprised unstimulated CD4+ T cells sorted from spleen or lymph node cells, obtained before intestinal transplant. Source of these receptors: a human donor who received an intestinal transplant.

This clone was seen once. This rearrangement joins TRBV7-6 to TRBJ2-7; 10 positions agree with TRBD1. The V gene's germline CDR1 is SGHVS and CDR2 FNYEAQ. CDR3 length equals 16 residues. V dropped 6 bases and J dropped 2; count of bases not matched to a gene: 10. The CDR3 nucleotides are TGTGCCAGCAGTCCCGGACCGGGACAGGGGACCTACGAGCAGTACTTC. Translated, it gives CASSPGPGQGTYEQYF.

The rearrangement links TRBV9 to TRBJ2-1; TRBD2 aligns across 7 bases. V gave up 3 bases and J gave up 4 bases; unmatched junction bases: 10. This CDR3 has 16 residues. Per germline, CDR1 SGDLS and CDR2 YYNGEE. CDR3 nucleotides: TGTGCCAGCAGCGAGGCCGGGACTACCCTTTACAATGAGCAGTTCTTC. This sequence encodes CASSEAGTTLYNEQFF.

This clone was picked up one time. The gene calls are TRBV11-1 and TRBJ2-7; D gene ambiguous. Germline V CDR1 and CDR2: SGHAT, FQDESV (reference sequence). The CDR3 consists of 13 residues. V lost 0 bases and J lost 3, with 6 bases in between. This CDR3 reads CASSLAGIYEQYF. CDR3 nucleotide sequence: TGTGCCAGCAGCTTAGCTGGGATCTACGAGCAGTACTTC. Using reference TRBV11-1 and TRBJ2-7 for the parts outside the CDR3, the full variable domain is EAEVAQSPRYKITEKSQAVAFWCDPISGHATLYWYRQILGQGPELLVQFQDESVVDDSQLPKDRFSAERLKGVDSTLKIQPAELGDSAMYLCASSLAGIYEQYFGPGTRLTVT.

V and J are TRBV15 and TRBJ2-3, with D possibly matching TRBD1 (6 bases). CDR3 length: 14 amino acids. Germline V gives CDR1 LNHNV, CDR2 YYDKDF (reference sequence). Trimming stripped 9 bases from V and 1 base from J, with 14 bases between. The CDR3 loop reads CATPPGHRTDTQYF. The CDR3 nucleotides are TGTGCCACACCACCGGGACACCGCACAGATACGCAGTATTTT.

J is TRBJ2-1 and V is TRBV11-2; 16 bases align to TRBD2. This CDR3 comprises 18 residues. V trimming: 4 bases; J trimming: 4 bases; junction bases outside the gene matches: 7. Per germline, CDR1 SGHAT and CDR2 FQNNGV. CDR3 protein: CASSSGLAGGPTYNEQFF. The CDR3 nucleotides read TGTGCCAGCAGCTCGGGACTAGCGGGGGGGCCGACGTACAATGAGCAGTTCTTC. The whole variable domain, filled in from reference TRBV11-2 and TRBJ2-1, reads EAGVAQSPRYKIIEKRQSVAFWCNPISGHATLYWYQQILGQGPKLLIQFQNNGVVDDSQLPKDRFSAERLKGVDSTLKIQPAKLEDSAVYLCASSSGLAGGPTYNEQFFGPGTRLTVL.

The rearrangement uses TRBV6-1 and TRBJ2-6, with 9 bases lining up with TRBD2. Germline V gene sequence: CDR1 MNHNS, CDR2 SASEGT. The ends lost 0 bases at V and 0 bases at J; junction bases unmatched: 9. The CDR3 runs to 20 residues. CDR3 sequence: CASSEARLAGVNSGANVLTF. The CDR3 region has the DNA TGTGCCAGCAGTGAAGCGCGTTTAGCGGGGGTCAACTCTGGGGCCAACGTCCTGACTTTC.

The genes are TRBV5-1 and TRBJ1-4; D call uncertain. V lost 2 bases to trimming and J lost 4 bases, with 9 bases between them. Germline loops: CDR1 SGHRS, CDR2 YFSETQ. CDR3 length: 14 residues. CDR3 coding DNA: TGCGCCAGCAGCTTAACTGCCTTTAATGAAAAACTGTTTTTT. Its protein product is CASSLTAFNEKLFF. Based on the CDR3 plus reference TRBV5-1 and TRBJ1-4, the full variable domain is KAGVTQTPRYLIKTRGQQVTLSCSPISGHRSVSWYQQTPGQGLQFLFEYFSETQRNKGNFPGRFSGRQFSNSRSEMNVSTLELGDSALYLCASSLTAFNEKLFFGSGTQLSVL.

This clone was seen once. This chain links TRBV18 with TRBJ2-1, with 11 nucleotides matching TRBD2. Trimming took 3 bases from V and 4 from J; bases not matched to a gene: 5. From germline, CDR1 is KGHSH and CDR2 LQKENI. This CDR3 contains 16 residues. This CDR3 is CASSPGTSGLYNEQFF. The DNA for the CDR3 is TGTGCCAGCTCACCGGGGACTAGCGGCCTATACAATGAGCAGTTCTTC.

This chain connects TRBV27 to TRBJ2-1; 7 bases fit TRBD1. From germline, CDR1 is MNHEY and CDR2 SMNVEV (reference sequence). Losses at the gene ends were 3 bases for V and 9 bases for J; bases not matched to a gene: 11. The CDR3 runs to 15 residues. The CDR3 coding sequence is TGTGCCAGCAGTTTCTATCTCGGACAGGCCGGTGAGCAGTTCTTC. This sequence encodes CASSFYLGQAGEQFF.

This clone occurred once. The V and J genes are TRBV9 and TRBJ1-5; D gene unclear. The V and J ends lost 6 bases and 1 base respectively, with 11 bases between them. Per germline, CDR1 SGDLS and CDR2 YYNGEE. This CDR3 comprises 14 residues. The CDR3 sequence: CASMRRWSNQPQHF. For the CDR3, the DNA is TGTGCCAGCATGAGAAGGTGGAGCAATCAGCCCCAGCATTTT.

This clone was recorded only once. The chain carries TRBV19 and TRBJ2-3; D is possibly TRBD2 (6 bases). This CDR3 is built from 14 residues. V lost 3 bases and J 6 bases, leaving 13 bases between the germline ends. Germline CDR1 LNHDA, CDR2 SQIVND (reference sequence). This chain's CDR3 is CASSIQLASDTQYF. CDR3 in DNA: TGTGCCAGTAGTATTCAGCTAGCGAGTGATACGCAGTATTTT.

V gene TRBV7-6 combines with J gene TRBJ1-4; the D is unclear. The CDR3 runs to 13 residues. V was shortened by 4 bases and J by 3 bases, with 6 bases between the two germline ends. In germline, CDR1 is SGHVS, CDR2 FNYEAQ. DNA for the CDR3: TGTGCCAGCAGCTCTTGGGCTAATGAAAAACTGTTTTTT. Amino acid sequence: CASSSWANEKLFF.

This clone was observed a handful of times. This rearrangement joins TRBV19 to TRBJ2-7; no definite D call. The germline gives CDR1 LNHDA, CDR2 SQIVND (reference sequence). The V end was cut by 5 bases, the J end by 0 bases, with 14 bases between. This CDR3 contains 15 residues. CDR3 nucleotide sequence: TGTGCCAGTAGTCGGAATCCTTCCCCCTCCTACGAGCAGTACTTC. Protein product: CASSRNPSPSYEQYF.

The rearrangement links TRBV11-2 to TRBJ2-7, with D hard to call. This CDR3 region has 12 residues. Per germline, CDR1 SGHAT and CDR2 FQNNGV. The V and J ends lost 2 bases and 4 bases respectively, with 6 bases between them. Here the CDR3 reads CASSLSGYEQYF. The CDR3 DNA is TGTGCCAGCAGCTTATCCGGGTACGAGCAGTACTTC.